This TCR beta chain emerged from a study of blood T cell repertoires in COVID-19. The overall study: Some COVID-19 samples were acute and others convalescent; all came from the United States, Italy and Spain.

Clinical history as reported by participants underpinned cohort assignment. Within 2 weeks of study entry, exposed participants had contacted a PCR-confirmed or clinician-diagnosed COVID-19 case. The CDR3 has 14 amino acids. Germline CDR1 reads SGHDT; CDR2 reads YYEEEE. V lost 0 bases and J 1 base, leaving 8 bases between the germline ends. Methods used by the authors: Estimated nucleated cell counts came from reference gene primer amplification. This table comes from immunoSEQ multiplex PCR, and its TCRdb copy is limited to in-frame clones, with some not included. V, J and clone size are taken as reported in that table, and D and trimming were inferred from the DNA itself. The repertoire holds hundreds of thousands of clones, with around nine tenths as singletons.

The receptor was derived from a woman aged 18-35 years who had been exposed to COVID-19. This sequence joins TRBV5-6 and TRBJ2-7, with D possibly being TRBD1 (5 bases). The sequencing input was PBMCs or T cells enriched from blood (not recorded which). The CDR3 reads CASSLGTFSYEQYF. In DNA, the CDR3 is TGTGCCAGCAGCTTGGGGACATTTTCCTACGAGCAGTACTTC.